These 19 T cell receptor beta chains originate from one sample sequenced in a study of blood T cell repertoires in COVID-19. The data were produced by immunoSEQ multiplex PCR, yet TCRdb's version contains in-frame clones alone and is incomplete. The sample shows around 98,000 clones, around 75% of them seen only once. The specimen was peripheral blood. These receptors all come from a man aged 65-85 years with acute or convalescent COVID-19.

The CDR3 nucleotides are TGTGCCAGCAGTGAACACTCCCCCTCCTCGTACAATGAGCAGTTCTTC. It specifies CASSEHSPSSYNEQFF. The genes are TRBV6-1 and TRBJ2-1; D not certain. Looked up from germline, CDR1 is MNHNS and CDR2 is SASEGT. The V and J ends lost 2 bases and 4 bases respectively, with 15 bases between them. The CDR3 has 16 amino acids.

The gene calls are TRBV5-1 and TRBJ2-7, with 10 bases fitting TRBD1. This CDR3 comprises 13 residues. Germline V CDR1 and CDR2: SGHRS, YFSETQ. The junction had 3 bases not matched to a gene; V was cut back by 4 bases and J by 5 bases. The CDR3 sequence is CASSRDRGHEQYF. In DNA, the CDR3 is TGCGCCAGCAGCCGGGACAGGGGACACGAGCAGTACTTC.

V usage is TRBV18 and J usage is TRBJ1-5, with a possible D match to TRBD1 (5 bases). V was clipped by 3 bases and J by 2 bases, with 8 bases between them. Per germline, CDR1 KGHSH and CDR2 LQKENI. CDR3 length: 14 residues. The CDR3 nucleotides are TGTGCCAGCTCACCGCAGGGTGGCAATCAGCCCCAGCATTTT. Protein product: CASSPQGGNQPQHF.

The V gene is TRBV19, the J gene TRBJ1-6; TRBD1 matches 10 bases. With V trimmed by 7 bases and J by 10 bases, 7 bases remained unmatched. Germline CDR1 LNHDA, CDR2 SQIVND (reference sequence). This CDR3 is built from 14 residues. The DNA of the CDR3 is TGTGCCAGTACTCCGACAGGGGGCGGGTCACCCCTCCACTTT. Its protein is CASTPTGGGSPLHF.

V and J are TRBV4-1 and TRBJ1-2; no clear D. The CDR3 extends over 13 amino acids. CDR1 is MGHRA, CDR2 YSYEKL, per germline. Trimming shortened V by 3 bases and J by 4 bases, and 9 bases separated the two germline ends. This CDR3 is CASSHSRLYGYTF. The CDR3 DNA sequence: TGCGCCAGCAGCCATTCCAGGCTCTATGGCTACACCTTC.

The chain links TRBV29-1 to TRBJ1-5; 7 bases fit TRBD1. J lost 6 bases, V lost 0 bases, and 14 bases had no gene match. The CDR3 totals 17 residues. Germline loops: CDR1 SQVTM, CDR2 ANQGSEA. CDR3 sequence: CSVEDLVRGSHIQPQHF. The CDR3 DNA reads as TGCAGCGTTGAAGATCTTGTCAGGGGGAGTCATATTCAGCCCCAGCATTTT.

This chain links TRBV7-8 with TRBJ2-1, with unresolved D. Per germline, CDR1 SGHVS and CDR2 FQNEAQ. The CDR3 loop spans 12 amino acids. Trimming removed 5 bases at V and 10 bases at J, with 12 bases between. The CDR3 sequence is CASSLQAGEQFF. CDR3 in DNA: TGTGCCAGCAGCCTCCAGGCTGGGGAGCAGTTCTTC.

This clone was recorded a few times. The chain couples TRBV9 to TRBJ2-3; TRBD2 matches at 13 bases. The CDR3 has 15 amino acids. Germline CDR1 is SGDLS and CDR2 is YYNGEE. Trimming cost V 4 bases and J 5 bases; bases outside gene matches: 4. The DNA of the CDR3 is TGTGCCAGCAGCCTCAGACTAGCGGGAGGAGATACGCAGTATTTT. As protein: CASSLRLAGGDTQYF.

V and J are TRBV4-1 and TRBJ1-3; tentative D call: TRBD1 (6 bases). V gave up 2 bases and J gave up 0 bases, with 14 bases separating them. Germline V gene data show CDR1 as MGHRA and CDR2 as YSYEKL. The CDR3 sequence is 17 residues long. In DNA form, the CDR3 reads TGCGCCAGCAGCCAAACACAGGGAGGGACCTCTGGAAACACCATATATTTT. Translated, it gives CASSQTQGGTSGNTIYF.

CDR3 protein: CASSLGGSISYEQYF. DNA for the CDR3: TGTGCCAGCAGCTTAGGCGGCAGCATCTCCTACGAGCAGTACTTC. V usage is TRBV7-9 and J usage is TRBJ2-7; D is undetermined. The germline CDR1 and CDR2 sequences are SEHNR and FQNEAQ (reference sequence). The germline V and J ends were trimmed by 1 base and 0 bases, with 10 bases remaining between them. The CDR3 covers 15 residues.

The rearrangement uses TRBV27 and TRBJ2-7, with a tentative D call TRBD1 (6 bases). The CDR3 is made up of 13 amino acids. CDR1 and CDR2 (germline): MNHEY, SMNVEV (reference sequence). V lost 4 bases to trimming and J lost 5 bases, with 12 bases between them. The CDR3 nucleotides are TGTGCCAGCAGTTCACAACAGGGAAACGAGCAGTACTTC. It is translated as CASSSQQGNEQYF.

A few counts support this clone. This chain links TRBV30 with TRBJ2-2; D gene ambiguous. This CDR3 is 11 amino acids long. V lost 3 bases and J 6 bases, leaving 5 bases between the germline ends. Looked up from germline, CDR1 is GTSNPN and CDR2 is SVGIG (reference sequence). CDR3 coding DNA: TGTGCCTGGAGGTCGGCCGGGGAGCTGTTTTTT. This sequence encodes CAWRSAGELFF. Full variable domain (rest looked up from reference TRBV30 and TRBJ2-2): SQTIHQWPATLVQPVGSPLSLECTVEGTSNPNLYWYRQAAGRGLQLLFYSVGIGQISSEVPQNLSASRPQDRQFILSSKKLLLSDSGFYLCAWRSAGELFFGEGSRLTVL.

CDR3 nucleotide sequence: TGTGCCTGGAGACAGAGGAGGTCTGGGGCCAACGTCCTGACTTTC. It encodes CAWRQRRSGANVLTF. The chain combines TRBV30 with TRBJ2-6, with D perhaps TRBD2 (5 bases). The CDR3 contains 15 residues. V was shortened by 3 bases and J by 1 base, with 10 bases between the two germline ends. Germline V gene data show CDR1 as GTSNPN and CDR2 as SVGIG (reference sequence).

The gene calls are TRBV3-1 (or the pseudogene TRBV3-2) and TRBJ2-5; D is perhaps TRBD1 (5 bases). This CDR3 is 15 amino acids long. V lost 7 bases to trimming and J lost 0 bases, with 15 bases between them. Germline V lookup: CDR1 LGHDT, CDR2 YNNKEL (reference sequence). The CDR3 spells CASTRAGSYQETQYF. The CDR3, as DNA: TGTGCCAGCACTCGGGCAGGGTCGTACCAAGAGACCCAGTACTTC.

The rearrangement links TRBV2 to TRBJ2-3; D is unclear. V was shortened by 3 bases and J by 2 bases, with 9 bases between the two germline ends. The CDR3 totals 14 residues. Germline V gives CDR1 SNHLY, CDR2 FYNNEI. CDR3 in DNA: TGTGCCAGCAGTGAGGGCAGGCACACAGATACGCAGTATTTT. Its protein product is CASSEGRHTDTQYF.

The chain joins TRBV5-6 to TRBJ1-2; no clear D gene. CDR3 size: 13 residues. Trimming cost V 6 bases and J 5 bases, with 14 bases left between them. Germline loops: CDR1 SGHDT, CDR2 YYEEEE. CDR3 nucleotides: TGTGCCAGCAATCCGGCGGGGAGTTATGGCTACACCTTC. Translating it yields CASNPAGSYGYTF.

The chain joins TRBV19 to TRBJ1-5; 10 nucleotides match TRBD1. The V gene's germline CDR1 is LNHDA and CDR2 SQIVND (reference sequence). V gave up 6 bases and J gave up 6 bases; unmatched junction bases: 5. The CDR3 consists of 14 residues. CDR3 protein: CASRGTGEGQPQHF. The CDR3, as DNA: TGTGCCAGTAGAGGGACAGGGGAGGGTCAGCCCCAGCATTTT.

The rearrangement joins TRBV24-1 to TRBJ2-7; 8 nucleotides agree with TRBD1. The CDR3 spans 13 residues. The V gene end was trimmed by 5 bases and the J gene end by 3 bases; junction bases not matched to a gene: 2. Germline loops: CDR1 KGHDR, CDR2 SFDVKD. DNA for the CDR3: TGTGCCACCAGTGGGACAGGGCACTACGAGCAGTACTTC. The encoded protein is CATSGTGHYEQYF.

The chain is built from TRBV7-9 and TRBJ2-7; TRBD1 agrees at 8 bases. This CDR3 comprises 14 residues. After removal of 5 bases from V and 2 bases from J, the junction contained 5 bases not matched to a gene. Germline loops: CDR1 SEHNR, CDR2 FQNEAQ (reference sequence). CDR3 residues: CASSLGQATYEQYF. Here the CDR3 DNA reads TGTGCCAGCAGCCTGGGACAGGCGACCTACGAGCAGTACTTC.